This T cell receptor (beta chain) was captured by sequencing in a study of cytomegalovirus exposure and HLA in healthy donors. Points from the study as a whole: According to an earlier analysis, most TCR beta V segments yielded productive rearrangements about 87% or about 30% of the time. In a later analysis, at a false discovery rate of 0.05, about 17,000 TCR beta sequences matched HLA alleles.

As concerns this clone: Its antigen is unknown.

The PCR made use of 60 Vbeta and 13 Jbeta primers. Here immunoSEQ multiplex PCR was the method, and the copy in TCRdb shows in-frame clones only, minus some. The table records roughly 100,000 clones, less than 85% of them present only once. The V gene's germline CDR1 is SGDLS and CDR2 YYNGEE. The ends were cut back, 4 bases at V and 4 bases at J, with 18 bases in the middle. This CDR3 is built from 15 residues. This rearrangement joins TRBV9 to TRBJ2-7, with a possible D match to TRBD1 (6 bases). The sequence came from a man between 35 and 55 years old in good health and CMV-seronegative. Sequencing was performed on PBMCs. The CDR3 loop reads CASSSGVDVRYEQYF. In nucleotides, the CDR3 is TGTGCCAGCAGCTCAGGGGTGGACGTCAGGTACGAGCAGTACTTC.